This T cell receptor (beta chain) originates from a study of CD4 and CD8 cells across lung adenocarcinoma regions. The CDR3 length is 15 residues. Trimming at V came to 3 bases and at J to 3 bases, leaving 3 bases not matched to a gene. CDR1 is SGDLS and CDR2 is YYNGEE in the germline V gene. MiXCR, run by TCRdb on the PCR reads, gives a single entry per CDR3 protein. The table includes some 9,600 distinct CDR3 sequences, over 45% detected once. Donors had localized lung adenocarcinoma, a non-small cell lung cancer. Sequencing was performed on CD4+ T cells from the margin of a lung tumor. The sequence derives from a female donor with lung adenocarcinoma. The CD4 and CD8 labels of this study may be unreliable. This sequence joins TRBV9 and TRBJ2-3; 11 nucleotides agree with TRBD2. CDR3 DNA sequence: TGTGCCAGCAGCGAACTAGCGGGAGTAACAGATACGCAGTATTTT. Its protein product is CASSELAGVTDTQYF.